These T cell receptor beta chains were read from a single sample in a study of identical twins. MiXCR was run by TCRdb on the 5' RACE reads, yielding one entry per CDR3 protein. The sample shows 420,000 or so distinct CDR3 sequences, less than 20% of them seen only once. Specimen: naive T cells sorted from blood. The receptors originated from a man between 45 and 60 years old in good health. CDR3s include the opening cysteine and the closing phenylalanine or tryptophan. The D gene is left open where the match is weak. Rows may omit the clone size; those that give it use once, few, many or a size class.

d_gene: TRBD2
j_gene: TRBJ2-1
v_gene: TRBV20-1
abundance: NA
CDR3aa: CSAPGLAGGSSYNEQFF
CDR3nt: TGCAGTGCTCCGGGACTAGCGGGAGGAAGCTCCTACAATGAGCAGTTCTTC

d_gene: TRBD1
j_gene: TRBJ2-1
v_gene: TRBV28
abundance: few
CDR3aa: CASSLRDSPTNEQFF
CDR3nt: TGTGCCAGCAGTCTCCGGGACAGCCCCACCAATGAGCAGTTCTTC

d_gene: NA
j_gene: TRBJ2-3
v_gene: TRBV6-1
abundance: NA
CDR3aa: CASSDYREYTDTQYF
CDR3nt: TGTGCCAGCAGTGACTACAGAGAGTACACAGATACGCAGTATTTT

d_gene: NA
j_gene: TRBJ2-5
v_gene: TRBV5-1
abundance: NA
CDR3aa: CASSLEAIPRETQYF
CDR3nt: TGCGCCAGCAGCTTGGAGGCCATTCCGAGGGAGACCCAGTACTTC

d_gene: NA
j_gene: TRBJ1-3
v_gene: TRBV2
abundance: many
CDR3aa: CASTPTHLSGNTIYF
CDR3nt: TGTGCCAGCACTCCGACTCACCTCTCTGGAAACACCATATATTTT

d_gene: TRBD1
j_gene: TRBJ2-7
v_gene: TRBV7-9
abundance: many
CDR3aa: CASSYRDRVSEQYF
CDR3nt: TGTGCCAGCAGCTACAGAGACAGGGTGAGCGAGCAGTACTTC

d_gene: NA
j_gene: TRBJ2-1
v_gene: TRBV20-1
abundance: few
CDR3aa: CSANPPERSSYNEQFF
CDR3nt: TGCAGTGCTAACCCCCCAGAGCGAAGCTCCTACAATGAGCAGTTCTTC

d_gene: NA
j_gene: TRBJ2-7
v_gene: TRBV7-9
abundance: NA
CDR3aa: CASSLATGVSYEQYF
CDR3nt: TGTGCCAGCAGCTTAGCGACGGGAGTCTCCTACGAGCAGTACTTC

d_gene: NA
j_gene: TRBJ1-1
v_gene: TRBV20-1
abundance: NA
CDR3aa: CSALQVTDTEAFF
CDR3nt: TGCAGTGCTTTACAGGTGACGGACACTGAAGCTTTCTTT

d_gene: NA
j_gene: TRBJ2-2
v_gene: TRBV29-1
abundance: many
CDR3aa: CSVETTATNTGELFF
CDR3nt: TGCAGCGTTGAAACGACAGCTACGAACACCGGGGAGCTGTTTTTT

d_gene: NA
j_gene: TRBJ1-3
v_gene: TRBV9
abundance: few
CDR3aa: CASSVDGRYSGNTIYF
CDR3nt: TGTGCCAGCAGCGTAGACGGAAGATACTCTGGAAACACCATATATTTT

d_gene: NA
j_gene: TRBJ2-3
v_gene: TRBV5-1
abundance: NA
CDR3aa: CANSGAWGPQYF
CDR3nt: TGCGCCAACAGCGGAGCCTGGGGGCCGCAGTATTTT

d_gene: NA
j_gene: TRBJ2-7
v_gene: TRBV7-2
abundance: NA
CDR3aa: CASSKSRRNEQYF
CDR3nt: TGTGCCAGCAGTAAATCGAGGAGGAACGAGCAGTACTTC

d_gene: NA
j_gene: TRBJ2-7
v_gene: TRBV7-2
abundance: NA
CDR3aa: CASSLNSITRQYF
CDR3nt: TGTGCCAGCAGCTTGAACAGTATTACGAGGCAGTACTTC

d_gene: NA
j_gene: TRBJ2-2
v_gene: TRBV7-2
abundance: few
CDR3aa: CASSPMGHGTGELFF
CDR3nt: TGTGCCAGCAGCCCAATGGGACACGGGACCGGGGAGCTGTTTTTT

d_gene: TRBD2
j_gene: TRBJ2-3
v_gene: TRBV29-1
abundance: few
CDR3aa: CSVQSIGTTTDTQYF
CDR3nt: TGCAGCGTCCAATCAATTGGGACTACGACAGATACGCAGTATTTT

d_gene: TRBD1
j_gene: TRBJ1-2
v_gene: TRBV4-1
abundance: many
CDR3aa: CASSLGQGRNYGYTF
CDR3nt: TGCGCCAGCAGCCTAGGACAGGGTCGTAACTATGGCTACACCTTC

d_gene: TRBD2
j_gene: TRBJ2-1
v_gene: TRBV29-1
abundance: many
CDR3aa: CSVEERLAYANEQFF
CDR3nt: TGCAGCGTTGAAGAACGACTAGCATATGCCAATGAGCAGTTCTTC

d_gene: TRBD2
j_gene: TRBJ2-7
v_gene: TRBV5-1
abundance: NA
CDR3aa: CASSGGLAGVFYEQYF
CDR3nt: TGCGCCAGCAGCGGTGGACTAGCGGGAGTCTTCTACGAGCAGTACTTC

d_gene: TRBD1
j_gene: TRBJ2-7
v_gene: TRBV27
abundance: NA
CDR3aa: CASSLRAGGRYEQYF
CDR3nt: TGTGCCAGCAGTTTAAGGGCAGGGGGCAGGTACGAGCAGTACTTC

d_gene: TRBD1
j_gene: TRBJ2-3
v_gene: TRBV24-1
abundance: NA
CDR3aa: CATSDPLPAGGIDTQYF
CDR3nt: TGTGCCACCAGTGATCCCCTCCCGGCAGGGGGCATAGATACGCAGTATTTT

d_gene: NA
j_gene: TRBJ1-2
v_gene: TRBV7-9
abundance: few
CDR3aa: CASSSRARDNYGYTF
CDR3nt: TGTGCCAGCAGCTCCCGTGCGAGGGATAACTATGGCTACACCTTC

d_gene: NA
j_gene: TRBJ2-3
v_gene: TRBV7-8
abundance: NA
CDR3aa: CASSLDGVATDTQYF
CDR3nt: TGTGCCAGCAGCTTAGACGGGGTCGCGACAGATACGCAGTATTTT

d_gene: NA
j_gene: TRBJ2-6
v_gene: TRBV6-5
abundance: NA
CDR3aa: CASSYGVGGANVLTF
CDR3nt: TGTGCCAGCAGTTATGGGGTAGGCGGGGCCAACGTCCTGACTTTC

d_gene: TRBD2
j_gene: TRBJ2-1
v_gene: TRBV7-8
abundance: NA
CDR3aa: CASSLVAGLAGAQYNEQFF
CDR3nt: TGTGCCAGCAGCTTAGTTGCAGGACTAGCGGGGGCCCAATACAATGAGCAGTTCTTC

d_gene: NA
j_gene: TRBJ2-7
v_gene: TRBV4-3
abundance: few
CDR3aa: CASSQGARGEQYF
CDR3nt: TGCGCCAGCAGCCAAGGGGCACGGGGCGAGCAGTACTTC

d_gene: TRBD1
j_gene: TRBJ1-1
v_gene: TRBV7-9
abundance: NA
CDR3aa: CASSSRGGSTEAFF
CDR3nt: TGTGCCAGCAGCTCCAGGGGGGGCAGCACTGAAGCTTTCTTT

d_gene: TRBD1
j_gene: TRBJ2-1
v_gene: TRBV5-1
abundance: few
CDR3aa: CASSFGQVTYNEQFF
CDR3nt: TGCGCCAGCAGCTTCGGACAGGTGACTTACAATGAGCAGTTCTTC

d_gene: NA
j_gene: TRBJ2-3
v_gene: TRBV10-3
abundance: NA
CDR3aa: CAISESGYTQYF
CDR3nt: TGTGCCATCAGTGAGTCTGGTTATACGCAGTATTTT

d_gene: TRBD2
j_gene: TRBJ2-1
v_gene: TRBV7-6
abundance: NA
CDR3aa: CASSLLAEAYNEQFF
CDR3nt: TGTGCCAGCAGCTTACTAGCGGAAGCCTACAATGAGCAGTTCTTC

d_gene: NA
j_gene: TRBJ1-3
v_gene: TRBV11-2
abundance: few
CDR3aa: CASRRVAGNTIYF
CDR3nt: TGTGCCAGCCGGAGGGTTGCTGGAAACACCATATATTTT

d_gene: NA
j_gene: TRBJ2-7
v_gene: TRBV11-2
abundance: NA
CDR3aa: CASSLRQAPYEQYF
CDR3nt: TGTGCCAGCAGTCTAAGACAGGCCCCCTACGAGCAGTACTTC

d_gene: TRBD2
j_gene: TRBJ2-7
v_gene: TRBV6-5
abundance: few
CDR3aa: CASSYSDPGLAGSEQYF
CDR3nt: TGTGCCAGCAGTTACTCTGATCCGGGACTAGCGGGGAGCGAGCAGTACTTC

d_gene: NA
j_gene: TRBJ2-7
v_gene: TRBV12-3/TRBV12-4
abundance: many
CDR3aa: CASSSGYEQYF
CDR3nt: TGTGCCAGCAGTTCTGGCTACGAGCAGTACTTC

d_gene: NA
j_gene: TRBJ2-5
v_gene: TRBV4-3
abundance: NA
CDR3aa: CASSQDTNQETQYF
CDR3nt: TGCGCCAGCAGCCAGGACACTAACCAAGAGACCCAGTACTTC

d_gene: TRBD1
j_gene: TRBJ2-7
v_gene: TRBV29-1
abundance: few
CDR3aa: CSVRLGGSPEQYF
CDR3nt: TGCAGCGTCCGCTTAGGGGGCTCTCCCGAGCAGTACTTC

d_gene: NA
j_gene: TRBJ2-6
v_gene: TRBV5-1
abundance: NA
CDR3aa: CASSPPTYSGANVLTF
CDR3nt: TGCGCCAGCAGCCCACCGACGTACTCTGGGGCCAACGTCCTGACTTTC

d_gene: NA
j_gene: TRBJ1-5
v_gene: TRBV6-6
abundance: NA
CDR3aa: CASGGNNQPQHF
CDR3nt: TGTGCCAGCGGGGGGAACAATCAGCCCCAGCATTTT

d_gene: NA
j_gene: TRBJ2-4
v_gene: TRBV20-1
abundance: many
CDR3aa: CSAPFEDTIAKNIQYF
CDR3nt: TGCAGTGCCCCATTCGAGGACACAATAGCCAAAAACATTCAGTACTTC

d_gene: TRBD1
j_gene: TRBJ2-2
v_gene: TRBV11-2
abundance: many
CDR3aa: CASSLDKIRTGAVRYTGELFF
CDR3nt: TGTGCCAGCAGCTTAGACAAGATTAGGACAGGGGCGGTCAGGTACACCGGGGAGCTGTTTTTT

d_gene: NA
j_gene: TRBJ2-7
v_gene: TRBV24-1
abundance: few
CDR3aa: CATSDSTRGEQYF
CDR3nt: TGTGCCACCAGTGACTCGACTAGAGGGGAGCAGTACTTC

d_gene: NA
j_gene: TRBJ2-5
v_gene: TRBV5-1
abundance: few
CDR3aa: CASSIRDRQETQYF
CDR3nt: TGCGCCAGCAGCATCAGGGATCGCCAAGAGACCCAGTACTTC

d_gene: NA
j_gene: TRBJ2-1
v_gene: TRBV6-2/TRBV6-3
abundance: NA
CDR3aa: CASSVASSEQFF
CDR3nt: TGTGCCAGCAGCGTGGCCTCGAGTGAGCAGTTCTTC

d_gene: NA
j_gene: TRBJ1-1
v_gene: TRBV5-1
abundance: few
CDR3aa: CASSLWSPGQNTEAFF
CDR3nt: TGCGCCAGCAGCTTGTGGTCCCCTGGACAGAACACTGAAGCTTTCTTT

d_gene: TRBD1
j_gene: TRBJ2-7
v_gene: TRBV7-9
abundance: many
CDR3aa: CASSMTGYYEQYF
CDR3nt: TGTGCCAGCAGCATGACAGGGTACTACGAGCAGTACTTC

d_gene: NA
j_gene: TRBJ1-1
v_gene: TRBV5-1
abundance: NA
CDR3aa: CASSLEIQSTEAFF
CDR3nt: TGCGCCAGCAGCTTGGAGATTCAAAGCACTGAAGCTTTCTTT

d_gene: NA
j_gene: TRBJ2-1
v_gene: TRBV11-1
abundance: few
CDR3aa: CASSLAQLRTGPAVF
CDR3nt: TGTGCCAGCAGCTTAGCCCAACTCCGGACGGGCCCTGCAGTTTTC

d_gene: NA
j_gene: TRBJ2-5
v_gene: TRBV25-1
abundance: few
CDR3aa: CASSEFVQGETQYF
CDR3nt: TGTGCCAGCAGTGAATTTGTGCAGGGGGAGACCCAGTACTTC

d_gene: TRBD1
j_gene: TRBJ1-5
v_gene: TRBV20-1
abundance: many
CDR3aa: CSASEQGGSDQPQHF
CDR3nt: TGCAGTGCTAGTGAGCAGGGGGGCTCTGATCAGCCCCAGCATTTT

d_gene: TRBD1
j_gene: TRBJ2-5
v_gene: TRBV6-1
abundance: NA
CDR3aa: CASSKSGTAYQETQYF
CDR3nt: TGTGCCAGCAGTAAATCCGGGACAGCCTACCAAGAGACCCAGTACTTC

d_gene: TRBD2
j_gene: TRBJ2-5
v_gene: TRBV5-1
abundance: many
CDR3aa: CASSPPGLAGETQYF
CDR3nt: TGCGCCAGCAGCCCGCCGGGACTAGCGGGAGAGACCCAGTACTTC

d_gene: NA
j_gene: TRBJ2-2
v_gene: TRBV6-2/TRBV6-3
abundance: few
CDR3aa: CASSAYWTDYTGELFF
CDR3nt: TGTGCCAGCAGCGCTTACTGGACAGATTACACCGGGGAGCTGTTTTTT

d_gene: NA
j_gene: TRBJ1-5
v_gene: TRBV5-1
abundance: NA
CDR3aa: CASSLGGAGNQPQHF
CDR3nt: TGCGCCAGCAGCTTAGGAGGGGCTGGCAATCAGCCCCAGCATTTT

d_gene: TRBD2
j_gene: TRBJ2-3
v_gene: TRBV11-2
abundance: NA
CDR3aa: CASRTSGGSTDTQYF
CDR3nt: TGTGCCAGCAGGACGAGCGGGGGAAGCACAGATACGCAGTATTTT